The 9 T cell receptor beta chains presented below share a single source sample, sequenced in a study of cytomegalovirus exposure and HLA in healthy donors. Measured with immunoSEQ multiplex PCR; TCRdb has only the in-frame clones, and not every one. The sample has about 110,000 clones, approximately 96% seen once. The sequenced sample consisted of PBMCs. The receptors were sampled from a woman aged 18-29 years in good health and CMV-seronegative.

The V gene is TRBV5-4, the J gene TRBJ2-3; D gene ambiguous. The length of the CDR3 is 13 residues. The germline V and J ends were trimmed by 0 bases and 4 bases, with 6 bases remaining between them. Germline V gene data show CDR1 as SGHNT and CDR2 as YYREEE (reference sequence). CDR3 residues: CASSLARSDTQYF. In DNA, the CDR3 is TGTGCCAGCAGCTTGGCCAGGTCAGATACGCAGTATTTT.

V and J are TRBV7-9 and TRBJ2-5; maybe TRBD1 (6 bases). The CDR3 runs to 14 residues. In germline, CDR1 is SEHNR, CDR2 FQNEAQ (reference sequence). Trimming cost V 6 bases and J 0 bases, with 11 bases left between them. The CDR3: CASRHTGNQETQYF. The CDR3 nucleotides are TGTGCCAGCAGACACACAGGGAACCAAGAGACCCAGTACTTC.

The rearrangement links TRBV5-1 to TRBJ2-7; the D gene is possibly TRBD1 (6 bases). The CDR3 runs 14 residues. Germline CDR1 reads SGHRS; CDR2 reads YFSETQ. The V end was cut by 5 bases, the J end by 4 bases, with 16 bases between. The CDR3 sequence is CASRFDGTIYEQYF. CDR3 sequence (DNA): TGCGCCAGCAGGTTCGACGGGACAATTTACGAGCAGTACTTC.

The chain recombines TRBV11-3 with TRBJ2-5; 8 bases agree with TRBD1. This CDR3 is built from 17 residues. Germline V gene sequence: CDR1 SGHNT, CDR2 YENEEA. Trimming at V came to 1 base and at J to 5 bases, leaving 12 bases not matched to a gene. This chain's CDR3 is CASSLGADRGGHETQYF. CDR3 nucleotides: TGTGCCAGCAGCTTAGGAGCAGACAGGGGAGGACATGAGACCCAGTACTTC.

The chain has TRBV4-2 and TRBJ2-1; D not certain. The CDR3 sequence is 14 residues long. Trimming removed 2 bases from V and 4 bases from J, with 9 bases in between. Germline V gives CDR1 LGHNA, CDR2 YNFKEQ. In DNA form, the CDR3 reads TGTGCCAGCAGCCAACCCTCCCCTTACAATGAGCAGTTCTTC. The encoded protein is CASSQPSPYNEQFF.

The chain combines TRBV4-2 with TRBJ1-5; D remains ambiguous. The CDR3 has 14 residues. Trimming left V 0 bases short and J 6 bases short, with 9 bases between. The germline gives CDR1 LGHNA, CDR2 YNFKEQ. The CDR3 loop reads CASSQDISGQPQHF. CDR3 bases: TGTGCCAGCAGCCAAGATATCTCGGGTCAGCCCCAGCATTTT.

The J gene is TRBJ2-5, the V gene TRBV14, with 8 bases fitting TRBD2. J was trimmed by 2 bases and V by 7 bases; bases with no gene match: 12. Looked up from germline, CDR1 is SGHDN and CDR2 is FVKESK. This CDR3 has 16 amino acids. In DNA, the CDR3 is TGTGCCAGCAACCCCGAGCGGGGGACCCCACAAGAGACCCAGTACTTC. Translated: CASNPERGTPQETQYF.

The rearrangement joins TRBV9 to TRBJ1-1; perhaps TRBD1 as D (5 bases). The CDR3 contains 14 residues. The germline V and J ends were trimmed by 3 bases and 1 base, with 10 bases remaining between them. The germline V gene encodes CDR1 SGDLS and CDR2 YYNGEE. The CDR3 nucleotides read TGTGCCAGCAGCGCCGGACACACGAACACTGAAGCTTTCTTT. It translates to CASSAGHTNTEAFF.

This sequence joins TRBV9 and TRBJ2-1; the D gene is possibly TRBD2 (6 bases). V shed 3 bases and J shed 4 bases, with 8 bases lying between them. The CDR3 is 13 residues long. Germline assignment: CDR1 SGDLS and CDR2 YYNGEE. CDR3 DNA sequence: TGTGCCAGCAGCGAGGGACTTTACAATGAGCAGTTCTTC. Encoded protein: CASSEGLYNEQFF.